Listed below are T cell receptor beta chains from one sample, sequenced in a study of T cell responses to AZD1222 COVID-19 vaccine. The assay was immunoSEQ multiplex PCR, and TCRdb's table has in-frame clones only and misses some. The sample has around 99,000 clones; approximately 90% are singletons. Material: peripheral blood, obtained 28 days after the second AZD1222 dose. Every receptor here comes from an adult who received the AZD1222 COVID-19 vaccine. Each CDR3 is given with its conserved first and last residue. The D gene is left open where the match is weak. Clone size is stated in some rows and not others, as once, few, many or a class when expanded.

- TRBJ1-2 TRBV6-1 once TGTGCCAGCAGTGAAAGGGACGGGGACTATGGCTACACCTTC CASSERDGDYGYTF
- TRBJ1-4 TRBV3-1/TRBV3-2 - TGTGCCAGCAGCCAAGGGACAGTGGGTCCTTGGGAACTGTTTTTT CASSQGTVGPWELFF
- TRBJ2-1 TRBV2 once TGTGCCAGCAGTCCCCTTGGTTACAATGAGCAGTTCTTC CASSPLGYNEQFF
- TRBJ2-5 TRBV28 - TGTGCCAGCAGTTTACAGGCAGGGATGGAGACCCAGTACTTC CASSLQAGMETQYF
TRBD1 TRBJ2-7 TRBV15 - TGTGCCACCAGCGTATCCGGGACAGGGGTAGATCGGCGCGAGCAGTACTTC CATSVSGTGVDRREQYF
- TRBJ2-7 TRBV12-3/TRBV12-4 - TGTGCCAGCAGGCTAGAGTACGAGCAGTACTTC CASRLEYEQYF
TRBD1 TRBJ1-1 TRBV30 - TGTGCCTGGAACTCAGGGGGCACTGAAGCTTTCTTT CAWNSGGTEAFF
- TRBJ2-7 TRBV7-9 - TGTGCCAGCAGCCCTCTTCCCGCAGGGGAGAGGTACGAGCAGTACTTC CASSPLPAGERYEQYF
- TRBJ1-5 TRBV30 - TGTGCCTGGACCTCGGGGACATATAGCAATCAGCCCCAGCATTTT CAWTSGTYSNQPQHF
- TRBJ2-7 TRBV15 - TGTGCCACCAGCAGAGGCTTGGAGCAGTACTTC CATSRGLEQYF
- TRBJ2-7 TRBV5-1 - TGCGCCAGCAGTGTGGAGGGGGTACTAAGCTCCTACGAGCAGTACTTC CASSVEGVLSSYEQYF
- TRBJ2-5 TRBV18 - TGTGCCAGCTCACCACCCCAGGACAGTACGGAGACCCAGTACTTC CASSPPQDSTETQYF
- TRBJ1-1 TRBV27 - TGTGCCAGCAGCCCCCCTCGAGATGGGACTGAAGCTTTCTTT CASSPPRDGTEAFF
- TRBJ1-4 TRBV12-3/TRBV12-4 - TGTGCCACCCTCCGAAATCCGAATGAAAAACTGTTTTTT CATLRNPNEKLFF
- TRBJ2-1 TRBV4-2 few TGTGCCAGCAGCCAACGGACGGCCGATGATGAGCAGTTCTTC CASSQRTADDEQFF
- TRBJ2-7 TRBV3-1/TRBV3-2 once TGTGCCAGCAGCCACGCCGGGGGCGGAGTGTACTTC CASSHAGGGVYF
- TRBJ2-3 TRBV19 once TGTGCCAGTAGTAAGGCTAGCCTAGGAGATACGCAGTATTTT CASSKASLGDTQYF
TRBD2 TRBJ2-1 TRBV7-2 - TGTGCCAGCAGCTCGACTAGCGGCCCCTACAATGAGCAGTTCTTC CASSSTSGPYNEQFF
TRBD2 TRBJ2-7 TRBV5-6 - TGTGCCAGCAGCTTTAGGATCCTAGCGGGATCCTACGAGCAGTACTTC CASSFRILAGSYEQYF
TRBD1 TRBJ2-7 TRBV27 - TGTGCCAGCAGTTTAGGGACAGGGGTCCACGAGCAGTACTTC CASSLGTGVHEQYF
TRBD2 TRBJ2-1 TRBV10-3 once TGTGCCATCAGTACTGGGACTAGCGGGGGGGCTGGTGAGCAGTTCTTC CAISTGTSGGAGEQFF
- TRBJ2-1 TRBV19 - TGTGCCAGTAGATCGGGGATATTGAATGAGCAGTTCTTC CASRSGILNEQFF
TRBD2 TRBJ2-1 TRBV5-6 - TGTGCCAGCAGCTTGGACGGGACTAGCGGGGTGAATGAGCAGTTCTTC CASSLDGTSGVNEQFF
TRBD1 TRBJ2-1 TRBV10-3 - TGTGCCATCGGACAGGATGTTGAGCAGTTCTTC CAIGQDVEQFF
- TRBJ2-7 TRBV21-1 - TGTGCCAGCAGCAAAAGGGGAGCGGCCTACGAGCAGTACTTC CASSKRGAAYEQYF
TRBD1 TRBJ2-3 TRBV5-4 - TGTGCCAGCAGCGCGGGCGACAGGGGGCCCACAGATACGCAGTATTTT CASSAGDRGPTDTQYF
TRBD1 TRBJ1-3 TRBV30 - TGTGCCTGGAGTGTTGGGAGGGGGCTCGGAAACACCATATATTTT CAWSVGRGLGNTIYF
- TRBJ2-7 TRBV7-8 - TGTGCCAGCAGCTTAGCTGCCGGAACCTACGAGCAGTACTTC CASSLAAGTYEQYF
TRBD1 TRBJ1-2 TRBV5-4 - TGTGCCAGCAGCCAAGGACAGGGAGGCTATGGCTACACCTTC CASSQGQGGYGYTF
- TRBJ2-2 TRBV11-3 - TGTGCCAGCAGCTTACAGCAGGGTTCGAACACCGGGGAGCTGTTTTTT CASSLQQGSNTGELFF
TRBD1 TRBJ1-3 TRBV5-5 few TGTGCCAGCAGCTTGGCCCAGGGGGGGGCCTCTGGAAACACCATATATTTT CASSLAQGGASGNTIYF
TRBD1 TRBJ1-1 TRBV6-5 once TGTGCCAGCAGTTACGTCGGGACAGGGTCAGCTTTCTTT CASSYVGTGSAFF
- TRBJ1-1 TRBV19 - TGTGCCAGTAGTATCCAGGGTATGAACACTGAAGCTTTCTTT CASSIQGMNTEAFF
TRBD1 TRBJ1-4 TRBV7-6 - TGTGCCAGCAGCTCCGTCCCGGGACAGGGAACTAATGAAAAACTGTTTTTT CASSSVPGQGTNEKLFF
- TRBJ2-7 TRBV18 - TGTGCCAGCTCACCACCGGATAGAACCTACGAGCAGTACTTC CASSPPDRTYEQYF
- TRBJ1-1 TRBV12-5 - TGTTCATCTGAGGGAAACACTGAAGCTTTCTTT CSSEGNTEAFF
- TRBJ2-1 TRBV2 once TGTGCCAGCAGGGGGGGAGCGTTGTCCTACAATGAGCAGTTCTTC CASRGGALSYNEQFF
- TRBJ2-7 TRBV6-5 - TGTGCCAGCAGCCCGTCTGTGGCCTACGAGCAGTACTTC CASSPSVAYEQYF
- TRBJ2-1 TRBV2 - TGTGCCACCGGCTCTAGGGGGGCCAATGAGCAGTTCTTC CATGSRGANEQFF
- TRBJ2-3 TRBV5-4 - TGTGCCACGGGTGGAGGCGGGATAAGCACAGATACGCAGTATTTT CATGGGGISTDTQYF
- TRBJ1-5 TRBV11-2 - TGTGCCAGCAGCTTAGATCGCGGTCTCAATCAGCCCCAGCATTTT CASSLDRGLNQPQHF
- TRBJ1-2 TRBV5-4 - TGTGCCAGCAGCGCTCGAAGCTATGGCTACACCTTC CASSARSYGYTF
- TRBJ2-3 TRBV7-8 - TGTGCCAGCAGCCTTACCCGAGACGCGCAGTATTTT CASSLTRDAQYF
TRBD1 TRBJ1-6 TRBV2 - TGTGCCAGCAGTAGGGACAGGGGCTTATCACCCCTCCACTTT CASSRDRGLSPLHF
- TRBJ1-1 TRBV10-1 - TGCGCCAGCAGTGACCCCGGGGGAGTCGAAGCTTTCTTT CASSDPGGVEAFF
TRBD2 TRBJ2-2 TRBV4-3 - TGCGCCAGCAGCCGTGGGAGGGCCCCCGGGGAGCTGTTTTTT CASSRGRAPGELFF
- TRBJ1-2 TRBV27 - TGTGCCAGCGCCATTGCAGGCGGGTCTTCATATGGCTACACCTTC CASAIAGGSSYGYTF
TRBD1 TRBJ1-2 TRBV5-1 - TGCGCCAGCAGCATCGGGACGACAGGGGATGGCTACACCTTC CASSIGTTGDGYTF
- TRBJ2-7 TRBV6-5 - TGTGCCAGCAGCCACCGGACTAACGTCTACGAGCAGTACTTC CASSHRTNVYEQYF
- TRBJ1-6 TRBV27 - TGTGCCAGCAGTCCTAGGCATTCCTATAATTCACCCCTCCACTTT CASSPRHSYNSPLHF
- TRBJ1-5 TRBV6-6 - TGTGCCAGCAGCCCAAGGGACACCAGCAATCAGCCCCAGCATTTT CASSPRDTSNQPQHF
- TRBJ2-1 TRBV6-5 once TGTGCCAGCACTGTGGTCCACCACAATTCTGAGCAGTTCTTC CASTVVHHNSEQFF
- TRBJ1-5 TRBV6-2/TRBV6-3 - TGTGCCAGCAGCGGACCGAACAATCAGCCCCAGCATTTT CASSGPNNQPQHF